These 10 T cell receptor beta chains originate from one sample sequenced in a study of T cell responses to AZD1222 COVID-19 vaccine. Assay used: immunoSEQ multiplex PCR; TCRdb lists only in-frame clones, some missing. Here the sample spans about 120,000 clones, around 86% being singletons. Material: peripheral blood, obtained on day 0 of AZD1222 vaccination. The receptor set was obtained from an adult in good health.

The rearrangement links TRBV4-1 to TRBJ2-1; 11 bases line up with TRBD1. The CDR3 sequence is 17 residues long. Germline CDR1 MGHRA, CDR2 YSYEKL. Trimming took 0 bases from V and 6 from J; bases not matched to a gene: 7. The CDR3 DNA reads TGCGCCAGCAGCCAAGATCTATGGGACAGGGGGTTCAATGAGCAGTTCTTC. It translates to CASSQDLWDRGFNEQFF.

This rearrangement joins TRBV29-1 to TRBJ2-7; 8 bases fit TRBD1. CDR1 and CDR2 from the germline V gene are SQVTM and ANQGSEA. This CDR3 contains 13 residues. V lost 4 bases, J lost 0 bases, and 2 bases stayed unmatched. In DNA form, the CDR3 reads TGCAGCGTTGGGACAGGGAGCTCCTACGAGCAGTACTTC. It is translated as CSVGTGSSYEQYF.

This chain connects TRBV7-9 to TRBJ1-5, with D possibly matching TRBD1 (6 bases). This CDR3 is 14 amino acids long. The V end was cut by 1 base, the J end by 7 bases, with 11 bases between. Germline CDR1 reads SEHNR; CDR2 reads FQNEAQ (reference sequence). The CDR3 nucleotides read TGTGCCAGCAGCTTAGAGGGGGGCTACCAGCCCCAGCATTTT. It is translated as CASSLEGGYQPQHF.

J is TRBJ1-6 and V is TRBV19; D gene unclear. The CDR3 has 15 residues. The germline V gene has CDR1 LNHDA and CDR2 SQIVND (reference sequence). V dropped 3 bases and J dropped 10 bases, with 16 bases sitting between them. The chain's CDR3 is CASSMTYNRGSPLHF. In nucleotides, the CDR3 is TGTGCCAGTAGTATGACGTACAATCGGGGATCACCCCTCCACTTT. The entire variable domain, with the rest obtained from reference TRBV19 and TRBJ1-6, is as follows: DGGITQSPKYLFRKEGQNVTLSCEQNLNHDAMYWYRQDPGQGLRLIYYSQIVNDFQKGDIAEGYSVSREKKESFPLTVTSAQKNPTAFYLCASSMTYNRGSPLHFGNGTRLTVT.

V gene TRBV5-6 combines with J gene TRBJ1-6; D is perhaps TRBD1 (6 bases). Trimming removed 5 bases at V and 0 bases at J, with 15 bases between. Germline CDR1 is SGHDT and CDR2 is YYEEEE. This CDR3 has 17 residues. The CDR3 DNA reads TGTGCCAGCAGTCTGAGGGGGGGGATCTCCTATAATTCACCCCTCCACTTT. Amino acid sequence: CASSLRGGISYNSPLHF.

V gene TRBV5-5 combines with J gene TRBJ1-6; no firm D call. Germline assignment: CDR1 SGHKS and CDR2 YYEKEE (reference sequence). This CDR3 has 17 residues. Trimming pared 6 bases from V and 0 bases from J, leaving 16 bases between. CDR3 in DNA: TGTGCCAGCACCGAGAAAGGAACCAGCTCCTATAATTCACCCCTCCACTTT. Its protein is CASTEKGTSSYNSPLHF.

This clone has only one observation. The chain has TRBV2 and TRBJ1-2; TRBD1 matches at 7 bases. This CDR3 has 13 residues. Trimming cost V 7 bases and J 8 bases; bases outside gene matches: 10. Per the germline V gene, CDR1 is SNHLY and CDR2 is FYNNEI. The CDR3 nucleotides are TGTGCCAGCACTAGGAGGGGGCTCGAAGGCTACACCTTC. This encodes CASTRRGLEGYTF.

The chain employs TRBV27 and TRBJ1-1; TRBD1 aligns across 7 bases. CDR3 length: 16 residues. Trimming at V came to 2 bases and at J to 5 bases, leaving 11 bases not matched to a gene. CDR1 is MNHEY and CDR2 is SMNVEV in the germline V gene (reference sequence). The CDR3 DNA is TGTGCCAGCAGTTTAGACAGGGAAAGGGTCTGGACTGAAGCTTTCTTT. This translates into CASSLDRERVWTEAFF.

This chain uses TRBV28 with TRBJ1-5; 7 bases line up with TRBD1. Germline lookup yields CDR1 MDHEN and CDR2 SYDVKM. This CDR3 has 14 residues. After removal of 6 bases from V and 6 bases from J, the junction contained 8 bases not matched to a gene. CDR3 protein: CASSPGRGSQPQHF. For the CDR3, the DNA is TGTGCCAGCAGCCCGGGCAGGGGGAGTCAGCCCCAGCATTTT.

This sequence joins TRBV5-4 and TRBJ2-7; D possibly corresponds to TRBD1 (6 bases). Germline loops: CDR1 SGHNT, CDR2 YYREEE (reference sequence). Trimming took 4 bases from V and 3 from J, leaving 14 bases between them. The CDR3 extends over 14 amino acids. CDR3 region: CASSHPQGGYEQYF. The CDR3, as DNA: TGTGCCAGCAGCCATCCACAGGGTGGCTACGAGCAGTACTTC.